These 23 T cell receptor beta chains share one sample of origin, sequenced in a study of blood T cell repertoires in COVID-19. Measured with immunoSEQ multiplex PCR; TCRdb has only the in-frame clones, and not every one. The sample lists more than 95,000 clones; 80% to 90% were seen once. Sequencing was performed on peripheral blood. These receptors all come from a man between 60 and 75 years old with acute or convalescent COVID-19.

The chain has TRBV24-1 and TRBJ1-5; TRBD1 matches 8 bases. CDR3 length: 14 amino acids. CDR1 is KGHDR, CDR2 SFDVKD, per germline. V shed 3 bases, J shed 7 bases, and the junction held 4 bases outside the gene matches. In nucleotides, the CDR3 is TGTGCCACCAGTGATGCAGGGGGCGGACAGCCCCAGCATTTT. Translated: CATSDAGGGQPQHF.

V is TRBV30 and J is TRBJ1-2, with 11 bases fitting TRBD1. CDR1 and CDR2 from the germline V gene are GTSNPN and SVGIG (reference sequence). The J segment lost 7 bases and the V segment lost 2 bases, leaving 3 bases of the junction unmatched. This CDR3 region has 13 residues. CDR3 residues: CAWSLDRGLGYTF. The CDR3 DNA is TGTGCCTGGAGTCTGGACAGGGGGCTTGGCTACACCTTC.

Note on this clone: The junction departs from the called germline gene at one end, perhaps through a read error. Written as DNA, the CDR3 is TGCGCCAGCAGCCAAGATTTGAGCGGGAGTTGGTGCTTC. Amino acid sequence: CASSQDLSGSWCF. The chain combines TRBV4-1 with TRBJ2-7; TRBD2 agrees at 8 bases. The germline V gene encodes CDR1 MGHRA and CDR2 YSYEKL. The CDR3 has 13 residues.

The V and J genes are TRBV19 and TRBJ1-2; D might be TRBD1 (5 bases). Germline lookup yields CDR1 LNHDA and CDR2 SQIVND (reference sequence). Trimming took 8 bases from V and 14 from J, leaving 24 bases between them. The CDR3 runs to 13 residues. The CDR3 bases are TGTGCCAGTGGGGTGGACATCGGGACTATCGGAACCTTC. Translated, it gives CASGVDIGTIGTF.

The V call is TRBV7-9, the J call TRBJ2-5; 7 positions agree with TRBD1. This CDR3 has 14 amino acids. V was clipped by 1 base and J by 3 bases; unmatched bases: 2. The germline gives CDR1 SEHNR, CDR2 FQNEAQ (reference sequence). The CDR3 here is CASSLDTGEETQYF. Written as DNA, the CDR3 is TGTGCCAGCAGCTTAGATACAGGGGAAGAGACCCAGTACTTC.

The gene calls are TRBV11-3 and TRBJ1-1; the match to TRBD1 covers 7 bases. Germline V lookup: CDR1 SGHNT, CDR2 YENEEA. This CDR3 is 15 amino acids long. Trimming removed 5 bases from V and 6 bases from J; junction bases left unmatched: 12. CDR3 coding DNA: TGTGCCAGCAGCCGGAGAGGGCAGGGGGATGCTGAAGCTTTCTTT. It specifies CASSRRGQGDAEAFF.

As to this clone: One end of the junction fails to match germline, which may point to a read error. The V and J genes are TRBV11-2 and TRBJ1-2; no firm D call. Germline loops: CDR1 SGHAT, CDR2 FQNNGV. This CDR3 is built from 13 residues. For the CDR3, the DNA is TGTGCCAGCAGAGCCAGCGCGACGTACTCTCTTTTCTTC. It is translated as CASRASATYSLFF.

The rearrangement uses TRBV7-8 and TRBJ1-5, with 7 bases aligning to TRBD1. The CDR3 totals 15 residues. In germline, CDR1 is SGHVS, CDR2 FQNEAQ. The V and J ends lost 6 bases and 0 bases, in that order; junction bases with no gene match: 5. The CDR3 DNA sequence: TGTGCCAGCAGGGTTGGGACAGTTAGCAATCAGCCCCAGCATTTT. Residues: CASRVGTVSNQPQHF.

The chain combines TRBV7-3 with TRBJ2-7; TRBD1 matches 9 bases. V was pared by 5 bases and J by 5 bases, with 4 bases of the junction left unmatched. CDR3 length equals 13 residues. CDR1 SGHTA and CDR2 FQGTGA come from the germline V gene. The CDR3 reads CASSARTGDEQYF. The CDR3 coding sequence is TGTGCCAGCAGCGCCCGGACAGGGGACGAGCAGTACTTC. Together with reference TRBV7-3 and TRBJ2-7, the CDR3 gives the full variable domain: GAGVSQTPSNKVTEKGKYVELRCDPISGHTALYWYRQSLGQGPEFLIYFQGTGAADDSGLPNDRFFAVRPEGSVSTLKIQRTERGDSAVYLCASSARTGDEQYFGPGTRLTVT.

The chain links TRBV27 to TRBJ2-2; 12 positions agree with TRBD2. This CDR3 is 13 amino acids long. The V segment lost 7 bases and the J segment 11 bases; nucleotides outside the gene matches: 5. Germline lookup yields CDR1 MNHEY and CDR2 SMNVEV (reference sequence). The CDR3 loop is CASNRLAGDELFF. The CDR3 DNA sequence: TGTGCCAGCAATCGACTAGCGGGGGATGAGCTGTTTTTT.

The genes are TRBV19 and TRBJ2-1; tentative D call: TRBD1 (6 bases). The CDR3 loop spans 14 amino acids. The V gene lost 3 bases and the J gene lost 9 bases, with 15 bases spanning the gap. Germline V gene lookup returns CDR1 LNHDA and CDR2 SQIVND (reference sequence). The CDR3 spells CASSMPGEKGEQFF. CDR3 DNA: TGTGCCAGTAGTATGCCAGGGGAGAAAGGTGAGCAGTTCTTC.

The rearrangement uses TRBV4-3 and TRBJ2-3; 8 bases line up with TRBD2. Germline CDR1 is LGHNA and CDR2 is YSLEER. The CDR3 covers 16 residues. V shed 0 bases and J 6 bases; nucleotides not matched to a gene: 8. The chain's CDR3 is CASSQEIAGGSDTQYF. Here the CDR3 DNA reads TGCGCCAGCAGCCAAGAAATTGCGGGAGGATCGGATACGCAGTATTTT.

This CDR3 is CASSLNQNTEAFF. CDR3 nucleotide sequence: TGTGCCAGCAGCTTAAATCAGAACACTGAAGCTTTCTTT. The chain links TRBV11-3 to TRBJ1-1; no clear D gene. The CDR3 runs to 13 residues. CDR1 and CDR2 (germline): SGHNT, YENEEA. V was cut by 2 bases and J by 1 base, with 5 bases left in between.

The rearrangement links TRBV7-3 to TRBJ2-1, with no clear D. Per the germline V gene, CDR1 is SGHTA and CDR2 is FQGTGA. The CDR3 sequence is 16 residues long. V lost 5 bases and J lost 0, with 14 bases in between. The CDR3 DNA is TGTGCCAGCAGCCTATATCTAGTCAGCTCCTACAATGAGCAGTTCTTC. Residues: CASSLYLVSSYNEQFF.

This clone occurred a few times. The chain combines TRBV19 with TRBJ2-3; 11 nucleotides align to TRBD2. CDR1 and CDR2 (germline): LNHDA, SQIVND (reference sequence). V trimming: 3 bases; J trimming: 5 bases; junction bases outside the gene matches: 10. The CDR3 runs to 17 residues. Here the CDR3 reads CASSIPPLAGGRDTQYF. As DNA, the CDR3 is TGTGCCAGTAGTATTCCCCCTTTAGCGGGGGGGCGAGATACGCAGTATTTT.

This chain uses TRBV2 with TRBJ2-7; D is unresolved. The CDR3 runs to 14 residues. V dropped 0 bases and J dropped 3 bases, with 9 bases sitting between them. Germline loops: CDR1 SNHLY, CDR2 FYNNEI. CDR3 nucleotide sequence: TGTGCCAGCAGTGAAGCAGCAGGAAACTACGAGCAGTACTTC. It specifies CASSEAAGNYEQYF.

CDR3 sequence reads: CSVAHRNTEAFF. The CDR3 DNA reads TGCAGCGTTGCCCACAGGAACACTGAAGCTTTCTTT. V and J are TRBV29-1 and TRBJ1-1; the D is unclear. Germline V gene data show CDR1 as SQVTM and CDR2 as ANQGSEA. With 4 bases removed from V and 1 base from J, the gap between germline ends came to 7 bases. The CDR3 extends over 12 amino acids. Together with reference TRBV29-1 and TRBJ1-1, the CDR3 gives the full variable domain: SAVISQKPSRDICQRGTSLTIQCQVDSQVTMMFWYRQQPGQSLTLIATANQGSEATYESGFVIDKFPISRPNLTFSTLTVSNMSPEDSSIYLCSVAHRNTEAFFGQGTRLTVV.

The chain uses TRBV15 and TRBJ2-1, with 10 bases identical to TRBD1. J lost 6 bases, V lost 7 bases, and 9 bases had no gene match. This CDR3 has 15 amino acids. Germline V gene sequence: CDR1 LNHNV, CDR2 YYDKDF (reference sequence). CDR3 residues: CATTRRDRGGNEQFF. For the CDR3, the DNA is TGTGCCACCACACGCCGGGACAGGGGTGGCAATGAGCAGTTCTTC.

This chain uses TRBV5-1 with TRBJ2-7; tentatively, D is TRBD2 (5 bases). The CDR3 covers 12 residues. The V gene lost 7 bases and the J gene lost 5 bases, with 13 bases spanning the gap. Germline V CDR1 and CDR2: SGHRS, YFSETQ. CDR3: CASSLSGDEQYF. Here the CDR3 DNA reads TGCGCCAGCTCCCTAAGCGGCGACGAGCAGTACTTC.

The chain recombines TRBV30 with TRBJ1-6, with TRBD1 identical over 7 bases. CDR1 is GTSNPN, CDR2 SVGIG, per germline (reference sequence). Germline trimming cut 0 bases from V and 7 bases from J; bases unmatched to any gene: 6. CDR3 size: 15 residues. Here the CDR3 reads CAWSVSAGGNSPLHF. The DNA of the CDR3 is TGTGCCTGGAGTGTATCTGCAGGGGGAAATTCACCCCTCCACTTT.

Many counts were recorded for this clone. This chain uses TRBV30 with TRBJ1-5; the D is unclear. V lost 2 bases, J lost 2 bases, and 10 bases lay in between. The CDR3 length is 14 residues. Germline V gene lookup returns CDR1 GTSNPN and CDR2 SVGIG (reference sequence). The CDR3 nucleotides are TGTGCCTGGAGTCTGACTCACGGCAATCAGCCCCAGCATTTT. It encodes CAWSLTHGNQPQHF.

This clone was seen only a few times. CDR3 in amino acids: CASSSLAHEQFF. The CDR3 DNA is TGTGCCAGCAGTAGTCTAGCTCATGAGCAGTTCTTC. The chain couples TRBV21-1 to TRBJ2-1; the table's D call TRBD2 went unverified against the DNA. TRBV21-1 is a pseudogene segment. This CDR3 has 12 amino acids.

The V call is TRBV6-2 or TRBV6-3, the J call TRBJ2-3; 9 bases agree with TRBD2. This CDR3 region has 15 residues. CDR1 is MNHEY and CDR2 is SVGEGT in the germline V gene. Germline trimming cut 1 base from V and 4 bases from J; bases unmatched to any gene: 3. The CDR3 here is CASSYYAGGPDTQYF. In DNA form, the CDR3 reads TGTGCCAGCAGTTACTATGCGGGAGGGCCAGATACGCAGTATTTT.